Listed here are 7 T cell receptor beta chains from one sample, sequenced in a study of metastatic and nonmetastatic thyroid tumors. TCRdb recomputed clones from the PCR reads via MiXCR. The table has several thousand clones, 15% to 20% seen once. No treatment had been given to any patient before thyroid surgery. What was sequenced was adjacent normal tissue. These receptors came from a female donor with papillary thyroid cancer or a benign thyroid nodule (not recorded which). Some clones in this sample may be carry-over from other donors' samples.

The chain links TRBV28 to TRBJ1-6; D might be TRBD1 (6 bases). CDR1 MDHEN and CDR2 SYDVKM come from the germline V gene. CDR3 size: 14 residues. Trimming took 6 bases from V and 9 from J, leaving 15 bases between them. CDR3 bases: TGTGCCAGCAGGGACACAGGGAGATCTTCACCCCTCCACTTT. This sequence encodes CASRDTGRSSPLHF.

Judged by abundance, this clone is medium-sized. This chain uses TRBV7-2 with TRBJ1-3; D unresolved. The CDR3 covers 16 residues. Germline V gene data show CDR1 as SGHTA and CDR2 as FQGNSA. The ends were cut back, 5 bases at V and 0 bases at J, with 14 bases in the middle. In nucleotides, the CDR3 is TGTGCCAGCAGCCCCTTCCGTGGTGACTCTGGAAACACCATATATTTT. This codes for CASSPFRGDSGNTIYF.

In its sample, this clone ranks as medium-sized. V usage is TRBV5-6 and J usage is TRBJ2-3; TRBD2 matches at 11 bases. Germline values: CDR1 SGHDT, CDR2 YYEEEE. This CDR3 spans 15 amino acids. V trimming: 8 bases; J trimming: 7 bases; junction bases outside the gene matches: 12. DNA for the CDR3: TGTGCCAGTCACCTGACTAGCGGGGTGGGGCATACGCAGTATTTT. Translation gives CASHLTSGVGHTQYF.

By share, this clone ranks as medium-sized. J is TRBJ1-1 and V is TRBV10-1, with D perhaps TRBD1 (6 bases). This CDR3 region has 18 residues. Trimming stripped 7 bases from V and 4 bases from J, with 28 bases between. Germline V CDR1 and CDR2: WNHNN, SYGVQD (reference sequence). For the CDR3, the DNA is TGCGCCAGCAACCTTGAGGTAGAGACAGGCCCGGGGGGCACTGAAGCTTTCTTT. This codes for CASNLEVETGPGGTEAFF.

For the CDR3, the DNA is TGTGCCAGCAGTTTGAGAGGGGCCACTGAAGCTTTCTTT. Its translation is CASSLRGATEAFF. The chain links TRBV28 to TRBJ1-1; D might be TRBD1 (5 bases). V lost 3 bases to trimming and J lost 4 bases, with 9 bases between them. The germline V gene encodes CDR1 MDHEN and CDR2 SYDVKM. This CDR3 comprises 13 residues.

The chain uses TRBV20-1 and TRBJ2-7; the D gene is possibly TRBD2 (6 bases). The CDR3 sequence is 13 residues long. Trimming stripped 2 bases from V and 7 bases from J, with 15 bases between. Germline V lookup: CDR1 DFQATT, CDR2 SNEGSKA (reference sequence). CDR3 nucleotide sequence: TGCAGTGCTAGACCGGGGTGGGGGGAAGAGCAGTACTTC. This gives the protein CSARPGWGEEQYF.

This clone turned up a few times. It is likely a read error, because the conserved phenylalanine at the end of the CDR3 is missing. The chain employs TRBV10-3 and TRBJ2-5; 8 positions match TRBD1. This CDR3 spans 12 amino acids. Germline V CDR1 and CDR2: ENHRY, SYGVKD. CDR3 loop: CTISGQGETQYL. The CDR3 DNA reads as TGTACCATCAGCGGACAGGGAGAGACCCAGTACCTC.